The 21 T cell receptor beta chains presented below share a single source sample, sequenced in a study of T-cell memory formation after mild COVID-19. TCRdb reprocessed the 5' RACE reads with MiXCR, giving one entry per CDR3 protein. Of about half a million distinct CDR3 sequences listed, 15% to 20% were seen once; the top ten hold 12%. Sequences were obtained from PBMCs or a T cell subset sorted from them (not recorded which). These receptor sequences come from an adult woman who had mild COVID-19 (a few samples of this study predate the infection). Cell type and time point are not known.

The rearrangement links TRBV30 to TRBJ2-7; 9 positions match TRBD1. The V gene's germline CDR1 is GTSNPN and CDR2 SVGIG (reference sequence). J gave up 3 bases and V 3 bases, and 3 bases lay outside the gene matches. The length of the CDR3 is 13 residues. CDR3 in DNA: TGTGCCTGGAGGGGACAGGGATTCTACGAGCAGTACTTC. This encodes CAWRGQGFYEQYF.

This chain uses TRBV3-1 with TRBJ1-1, with a weak D call TRBD1 (5 bases). Trimming took off 6 bases at V and 8 bases at J, with 10 bases between the two ends. The CDR3 is 11 residues long. Germline V gene data show CDR1 as LGHDT and CDR2 as YNNKEL (reference sequence). The CDR3 DNA reads TGTGCCAGCAGGACAGACGACGAAGCTTTCTTT. It yields the protein CASRTDDEAFF.

At least ten counts were recorded for this clonotype. This chain uses TRBV7-4 with TRBJ1-5; no firm D call. V lost 2 bases, J lost 5 bases, and 13 bases lay in between. Per the germline V gene, CDR1 is SGHVT and CDR2 is SQSDAQ. The CDR3 contains 15 residues. In DNA, the CDR3 is TGTGCCAGCAGCTTACATGTCCAGCTAGATCAGCCCCAGCATTTT. Its translation is CASSLHVQLDQPQHF. Full variable domain (remainder filled in from reference TRBV7-4 and TRBJ1-5): GAGVSQSPRYKVAKRGRDVALRCDSISGHVTLYWYRQTLGQGSEVLTYSQSDAQRDKSGRPSGRFSAERPERSVSTLKIQRTEQGDSAVYLCASSLHVQLDQPQHFGDGTRLSIL.

The chain couples TRBV27 to TRBJ1-2; 8 bases fit TRBD1. The length of the CDR3 is 14 residues. Germline lookup yields CDR1 MNHEY and CDR2 SMNVEV (reference sequence). V dropped 6 bases and J dropped 3; count of bases not matched to a gene: 6. CDR3 region: CASSFGQGDYGYTF. The CDR3 nucleotides read TGTGCCAGCAGCTTCGGACAGGGTGACTATGGCTACACCTTC.

The chain links TRBV5-5 to TRBJ2-1; D may be TRBD1 (6 bases). The CDR3 is 13 amino acids. The V and J ends lost 1 base and 9 bases respectively, with 11 bases between them. CDR1 and CDR2 (germline): SGHKS, YYEKEE (reference sequence). DNA of the CDR3: TGTGCCAGCAGCTTGTGGGGGCGCAGTGAGCAGTTCTTC. As protein: CASSLWGRSEQFF.

This chain uses TRBV24-1 with TRBJ2-7; TRBD1 aligns across 7 bases. The germline gives CDR1 KGHDR, CDR2 SFDVKD. The length of the CDR3 is 15 residues. V was pared by 4 bases and J by 0 bases, with 5 bases of the junction left unmatched. CDR3 region: CATSEAGTASYEQYF. CDR3 in DNA: TGTGCCACCAGTGAAGCCGGGACAGCCTCCTACGAGCAGTACTTC.

This clonotype was counted a few times. The rearrangement joins TRBV25-1 to TRBJ2-1; TRBD2 aligns across 11 bases. The CDR3 totals 16 residues. V shed 6 bases and J 2 bases; nucleotides not matched to a gene: 6. In germline, CDR1 is MGHDK, CDR2 SYGVNS. DNA for the CDR3: TGTGCCAGCAGCAGTAGCGGGAGGGGGACCTACAATGAGCAGTTCTTC. It specifies CASSSSGRGTYNEQFF.

At least ten counts were recorded for this clonotype. This rearrangement joins TRBV5-6 to TRBJ2-3; 12 bases match TRBD2. V shed 4 bases and J 3 bases; nucleotides not matched to a gene: 9. CDR1 is SGHDT and CDR2 is YYEEEE in the germline V gene. This CDR3 comprises 17 residues. CDR3 bases: TGTGCCAGCAGCCGAAGACTAGCGGGAGCGTGGACAGATACGCAGTATTTT. As protein: CASSRRLAGAWTDTQYF.

This clonotype was recorded only once. The chain combines TRBV4-1 with TRBJ1-2; D is undetermined. The germline V and J ends were trimmed by 1 base and 3 bases, with 6 bases remaining between them. This CDR3 comprises 13 residues. The V gene's germline CDR1 is MGHRA and CDR2 YSYEKL. CDR3 residues: CASSQGADYGYTF. The CDR3 nucleotides read TGCGCCAGCAGCCAAGGGGCGGACTATGGCTACACCTTC.

This clonotype has more than one count but fewer than ten. The chain employs TRBV5-6 and TRBJ2-1; TRBD2 matches at 7 bases. V lost 1 base to trimming and J lost 6 bases; unmatched junction nucleotides: 10. The germline gives CDR1 SGHDT, CDR2 YYEEEE. The CDR3 totals 16 residues. The CDR3 coding sequence is TGTGCCAGCAGCTTGTTGGGGGGGTCTATGGTCAATGAGCAGTTCTTC. It encodes CASSLLGGSMVNEQFF.

This clonotype was seen repeatedly, ten times or more. The chain links TRBV6-5 to TRBJ2-1; D possibly corresponds to TRBD1 (6 bases). Germline V gene data show CDR1 as MNHEY and CDR2 as SVGAGI. V lost 5 bases and J lost 4, with 15 bases in between. CDR3 length: 15 amino acids. The CDR3 here is CASSTDRISYNEQFF. The CDR3 bases are TGTGCCAGCAGTACCGACAGGATTTCATACAATGAGCAGTTCTTC.

This chain uses TRBV7-2 with TRBJ2-3; the match to TRBD2 covers 9 bases. The CDR3 loop spans 17 amino acids. V lost 5 bases to trimming and J lost 2 bases; unmatched junction nucleotides: 11. CDR1 and CDR2 (germline): SGHTA, FQGNSA. CDR3 DNA sequence: TGTGCCAGCAGCCTAGGTGGCGGACTAGCGACCACAGATACGCAGTATTTT. Amino acids: CASSLGGGLATTDTQYF.

V usage is TRBV5-1 and J usage is TRBJ1-6; 7 bases map to TRBD1. V lost 1 base to trimming and J lost 10 bases; unmatched junction nucleotides: 11. Germline CDR1 and CDR2: SGHRS and YFSETQ. This CDR3 spans 16 amino acids. This CDR3 is CASSLIPDRVISPLHF. The CDR3 bases are TGCGCCAGCAGCTTGATACCCGACAGGGTCATATCACCCCTCCACTTT.

In this sample, this clonotype turned up a few times. The chain is built from TRBV10-3 and TRBJ1-2; unclear D gene. V lost 4 bases and J 2 bases, leaving 14 bases between the germline ends. The CDR3 is 15 residues long. Germline V gives CDR1 ENHRY, CDR2 SYGVKD. CDR3 protein: CAISGTQNQNYGYTF. In DNA, the CDR3 is TGTGCCATCAGTGGTACACAAAACCAGAACTATGGCTACACCTTC.

The rearrangement links TRBV7-9 to TRBJ1-1; 9 bases agree with TRBD1. This CDR3 has 14 residues. J lost 4 bases, V lost 6 bases, and 6 bases had no gene match. Germline V CDR1 and CDR2: SEHNR, FQNEAQ (reference sequence). CDR3 nucleotides: TGTGCCAGCAGATTACAGGGGGCGGGCACTGAAGCTTTCTTT. It yields the protein CASRLQGAGTEAFF.

This clonotype appeared many times. The gene calls are TRBV12-3 or TRBV12-4 and TRBJ1-1; the D gene is possibly TRBD1 (6 bases). V was cut by 5 bases and J by 9 bases, with 22 bases left in between. The CDR3 contains 15 residues. The CDR3 DNA reads as TGTGCCAGCAGTCAATCGACAGGCGCTCGAAAAAAAGCTTTCTTT. Residues: CASSQSTGARKKAFF.

V gene TRBV2 combines with J gene TRBJ2-1, with 7 bases matching TRBD1. J was trimmed by 8 bases and V by 6 bases; bases with no gene match: 22. The CDR3 consists of 18 residues. The germline gives CDR1 SNHLY, CDR2 FYNNEI. CDR3 residues: CASSGQEAFGTVRDEQFF. CDR3 in DNA: TGTGCCAGCAGCGGACAAGAAGCCTTTGGGACAGTCAGGGATGAGCAGTTCTTC.

This clonotype was detected only a few times. This chain connects TRBV27 to TRBJ1-1; D gene uncertain. Germline lookup yields CDR1 MNHEY and CDR2 SMNVEV (reference sequence). The ends were cut back, 6 bases at V and 5 bases at J, with 16 bases in the middle. This CDR3 region has 14 residues. CDR3: CASSLTERITEAFF. The DNA for the CDR3 is TGTGCCAGCAGCCTGACGGAACGGATAACTGAAGCTTTCTTT.

CDR3 in DNA: TGTGCCAGCAGACGAGGAGCGGGCCCCCTGGGCAATGAGCAGTTCTTC. Its translation: CASRRGAGPLGNEQFF. The chain links TRBV14 to TRBJ2-1; maybe TRBD2 (6 bases). Germline CDR1 and CDR2: SGHDN and FVKESK. The CDR3 loop spans 16 amino acids. V gave up 6 bases and J gave up 6 bases, with 21 bases separating them.

This clonotype was seen more than once but under ten times. V is TRBV12-3 or TRBV12-4 and J is TRBJ2-4, with TRBD2 identical over 7 bases. V was pared by 9 bases and J by 9 bases, with 8 bases of the junction left unmatched. This CDR3 region has 12 residues. CDR3 protein: CASAGVEGIQYF. For the CDR3, the DNA is TGTGCCAGTGCGGGGGTTGAAGGCATTCAGTACTTC.

The rearrangement uses TRBV10-3 and TRBJ2-1; tentatively, D is TRBD1 or TRBD2 (6 bases each). CDR3 length: 15 amino acids. V was clipped by 2 bases and J by 2 bases, with 10 bases between them. Germline assignment: CDR1 ENHRY and CDR2 SYGVKD. The CDR3 DNA sequence: TGTGCCATCAGTGAGCTCGGGGGCCCCTACAATGAGCAGTTCTTC. Translated, it gives CAISELGGPYNEQFF.